These T cell receptor beta chains were read from a single sample in a study of blood T cell repertoires in COVID-19. This table comes from immunoSEQ multiplex PCR, and its TCRdb copy is limited to in-frame clones, with some not included. The table has some 200,000 clones, roughly 88% seen once. The sample consisted of PBMCs or T cells enriched from blood (not recorded which). The receptors were gathered from a woman aged 40 to 55 with acute COVID-19. The CDR3 runs from the conserved cysteine through the conserved F or W. The D gene is left open where the match is weak. Clone size is not always given. Where it is, it says once, few, many or a class for expanded clones.

cdr3_aa,cdr3_nt,j_call,clone_size,d_call,v_call,cdr3_length
CASSTSGTNQPQHF,TGTGCCAGCAGTACGAGCGGGACAAATCAGCCCCAGCATTTT,TRBJ1-5,once,-,TRBV6-5,14
CASSVSGLLDTQYF,TGTGCCAGCAGCGTAAGTGGCCTGCTAGATACGCAGTATTTT,TRBJ2-3,-,-,TRBV9,14
CASSLKDMNTEAFF,TGTGCCAGCTCACTAAAGGACATGAACACTGAAGCTTTCTTT,TRBJ1-1,-,-,TRBV18,14
CASSLGQGSVGGNQPQHF,TGTGCCAGCAGCTTGGGACAGGGATCCGTTGGGGGCAATCAGCCCCAGCATTTT,TRBJ1-5,-,TRBD1,TRBV7-9,18
CASPGDNSGNTIYF,TGTGCCAGTCCTGGGGACAACTCTGGAAACACCATATATTTT,TRBJ1-3,-,-,TRBV18,14
CASSPQALYEQYF,TGTGCCAGCTCACCTCAAGCTCTTTACGAGCAGTACTTC,TRBJ2-7,-,-,TRBV18,13
CASSLTAQGANTIYF,TGTGCCAGCAGCTTAACGGCTCAGGGGGCAAACACCATATATTTT,TRBJ1-3,-,TRBD1,TRBV7-3,15
CASSYAFPGTEAFF,TGTGCCAGCAGTTATGCGTTCCCAGGCACTGAAGCTTTCTTT,TRBJ1-1,-,-,TRBV6-2/TRBV6-3,14
CASSDGDRGEAFF,TGTGCCAGCAGTGACGGGGACAGGGGGGAAGCTTTCTTT,TRBJ1-1,-,TRBD1,TRBV6-4,13
CASSLAARASYEQYF,TGTGCCAGCAGCTTAGCCGCCAGGGCGAGCTACGAGCAGTACTTC,TRBJ2-7,-,-,TRBV7-8,15
CASSLAATGGSGANVLTF,TGTGCCAGCAGCTTAGCCGCGACAGGGGGCTCCGGGGCCAACGTCCTGACTTTC,TRBJ2-6,-,TRBD1,TRBV7-2,18
CASSLAGHSNQPQHF,TGTGCCAGCAGCTTGGCAGGGCACAGCAATCAGCCCCAGCATTTT,TRBJ1-5,-,-,TRBV5-8,15
CATSVSTGSGTGGYTF,TGTGCCACCTCGGTTTCGACAGGGTCTGGGACCGGTGGCTACACCTTC,TRBJ1-2,once,TRBD1,TRBV24-1,16
CASSTTGGYTF,TGTGCCAGTAGCACGACAGGGGGCTACACCTTC,TRBJ1-2,few,TRBD1,TRBV19,11
CAWMGGRAEAFF,TGTGCCTGGATGGGGGGAAGGGCTGAAGCTTTCTTT,TRBJ1-1,-,-,TRBV30,12